Listed below are T cell receptor beta chains from one sample, sequenced in a study of radiotherapy plus CTLA-4 blockade in lung cancer. Clones were sequenced by immunoSEQ multiplex PCR, and TCRdb holds only the in-frame ones, with some missing. The profile shows tens of thousands of clones, about four fifths of them singletons. The starting material was peripheral blood, obtained from a patient treated with radiotherapy plus ipilimumab. Every receptor here comes from a human donor with non-small cell lung cancer that progressed on radiotherapy plus ipilimumab. CDR3s include the opening cysteine and the closing phenylalanine or tryptophan. Fields, in order: V gene, D gene, clone size, J gene, CDR3 DNA, CDR3 protein. D genes are given only for firm matches. Some rows mark clone size as missing; the rest say once, few, many or name a class of expanded clone.

TRBV27	TRBD2	NA	TRBJ2-1	TGTGCCAGCAGTATGGGGGGGTATGAGCAGTTCTTC	CASSMGGYEQFF
TRBV7-6	NA	NA	TRBJ1-3	TGTGCCAGCAGCTTCGCCGGGACGCTGGCTCTGGGAAACACCATATATTTT	CASSFAGTLALGNTIYF
TRBV27	NA	NA	TRBJ2-1	TGTGCCAGCAGTTTAGATTTCCGACTAGCCTACAATGAGCAGTTCTTC	CASSLDFRLAYNEQFF
TRBV2	NA	once	TRBJ1-4	TGTGCCAGCAGGGGACTCGGTGGGGAAAAACTGTTTTTT	CASRGLGGEKLFF
TRBV4-1	NA	NA	TRBJ1-4	TGCGCCAGCAGCCAAGAAGGTGTCCCAGGGTCGAGAGGAGAAAAACTGTTTTTT	CASSQEGVPGSRGEKLFF
TRBV18	NA	NA	TRBJ1-1	TGTGCCAGCTCACCGTTGGACACTGAAGCTTTCTTT	CASSPLDTEAFF
TRBV5-1	TRBD1	NA	TRBJ2-1	TGCGCCAGCAGCTTCGGGACAGGGGGCGTCAATGAGCAGTTCTTC	CASSFGTGGVNEQFF
TRBV9	NA	NA	TRBJ1-3	TGTGCCAGCAGCGATCCGACTGAGTACCGCTCTGGAAACACCATATATTTT	CASSDPTEYRSGNTIYF
TRBV27	NA	once	TRBJ1-6	TGTGCCAGCAGTTTAATAGTCGAGCAGAATTCACCCCTCCACTTT	CASSLIVEQNSPLHF
TRBV18	NA	NA	TRBJ2-7	TGTGCCAGCTCACCACTCAGCGGCGAGCAGTACTTC	CASSPLSGEQYF
TRBV2	TRBD2	few	TRBJ2-7	TGTGCCAGCAGTATGGGACTAGCGAACGAGCAGTACTTC	CASSMGLANEQYF
TRBV5-1	NA	NA	TRBJ2-5	TGCGCCAGCAGCTTGGTAGGGTCGGAGGAGACCCAGTACTTC	CASSLVGSEETQYF
TRBV5-4	NA	NA	TRBJ1-3	TGTGCCAGCAGCTTTGCAGGGGTCTCTGGAAACACCATATATTTT	CASSFAGVSGNTIYF
TRBV27	NA	NA	TRBJ2-1	TGTGCCAGCAGTTTTGGCGGGGAGCAGTTCTTC	CASSFGGEQFF
TRBV7-2	NA	NA	TRBJ2-7	TGTGCCAGCAGCTCACGCCGTTACGGTCTCGAGGGGGACGAGCAGTACTTC	CASSSRRYGLEGDEQYF
TRBV7-2	TRBD1	NA	TRBJ2-7	TGTGCCAGCAGCGTACCCGAGACAGGGCTCAGCTACGAGCAGTACTTC	CASSVPETGLSYEQYF
TRBV10-3	NA	few	TRBJ1-6	TGTGCCATCAGTGCGGGGGCAAGCAATTCACCCCTCCACTTT	CAISAGASNSPLHF
TRBV4-3	TRBD1	NA	TRBJ2-7	TGCGCCAGCAGCCAAGTGACCTGGGGACAGGGGGAACCCTACGAGCAGTACTTC	CASSQVTWGQGEPYEQYF
TRBV19	NA	NA	TRBJ2-3	TGTGCCAGCAAAAGGGAGTCCACAGATACGCAGTATTTT	CASKRESTDTQYF
TRBV30	NA	NA	TRBJ2-5	TGTGCCTGGAGCGCCTGGGAGAAAGAGACCCAGTACTTC	CAWSAWEKETQYF
TRBV19	TRBD2	NA	TRBJ2-3	TGTGCCAGTAGCCAGACTAGCGGGAGGGATACGCAGTATTTT	CASSQTSGRDTQYF